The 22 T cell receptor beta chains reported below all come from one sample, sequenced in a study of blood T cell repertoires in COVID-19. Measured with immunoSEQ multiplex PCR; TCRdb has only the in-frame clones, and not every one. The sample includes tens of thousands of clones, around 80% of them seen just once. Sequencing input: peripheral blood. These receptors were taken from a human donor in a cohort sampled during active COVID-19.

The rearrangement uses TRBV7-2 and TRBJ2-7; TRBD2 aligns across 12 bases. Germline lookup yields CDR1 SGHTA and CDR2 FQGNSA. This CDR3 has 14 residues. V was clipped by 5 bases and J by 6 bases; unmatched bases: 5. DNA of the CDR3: TGTGCCAGCAGCCCCACTAGCGGGAGGACCGAGCAGTACTTC. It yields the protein CASSPTSGRTEQYF.

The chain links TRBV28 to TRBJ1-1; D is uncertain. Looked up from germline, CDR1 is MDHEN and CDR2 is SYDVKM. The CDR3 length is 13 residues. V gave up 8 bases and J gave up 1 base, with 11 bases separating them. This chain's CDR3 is CASRWSGNTEAFF. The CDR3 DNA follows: TGTGCCAGCCGCTGGAGTGGGAACACTGAAGCTTTCTTT.

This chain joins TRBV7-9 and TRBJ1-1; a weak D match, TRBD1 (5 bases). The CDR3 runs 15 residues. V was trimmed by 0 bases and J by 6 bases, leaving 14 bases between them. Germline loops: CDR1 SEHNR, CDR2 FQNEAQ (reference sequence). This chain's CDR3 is CASSLAEGRIAEAFF. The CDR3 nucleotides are TGTGCCAGCAGCTTAGCAGAGGGGAGGATCGCTGAAGCTTTCTTT.

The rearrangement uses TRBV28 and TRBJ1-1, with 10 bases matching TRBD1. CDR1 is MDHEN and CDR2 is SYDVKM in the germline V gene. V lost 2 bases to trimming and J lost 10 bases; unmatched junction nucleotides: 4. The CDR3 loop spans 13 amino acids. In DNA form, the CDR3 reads TGTGCCAGCAGTTTACACGGACAGGGGGGAGCTTTCTTT. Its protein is CASSLHGQGGAFF.

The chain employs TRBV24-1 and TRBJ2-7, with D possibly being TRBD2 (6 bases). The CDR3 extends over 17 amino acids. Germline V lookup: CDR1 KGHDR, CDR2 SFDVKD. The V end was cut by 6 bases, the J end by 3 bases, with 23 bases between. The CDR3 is CATSQRGAGPDVYEQYF. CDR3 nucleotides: TGTGCCACCAGTCAAAGAGGCGCGGGGCCTGATGTCTACGAGCAGTACTTC.

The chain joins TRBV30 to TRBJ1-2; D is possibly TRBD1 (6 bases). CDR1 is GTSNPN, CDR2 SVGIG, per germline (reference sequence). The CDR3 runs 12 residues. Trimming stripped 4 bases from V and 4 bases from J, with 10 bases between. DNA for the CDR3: TGTGCCTGGACCCGACAGGTCTATGGCTACACCTTC. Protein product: CAWTRQVYGYTF. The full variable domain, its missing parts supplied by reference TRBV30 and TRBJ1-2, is SQTIHQWPATLVQPVGSPLSLECTVEGTSNPNLYWYRQAAGRGLQLLFYSVGIGQISSEVPQNLSASRPQDRQFILSSKKLLLSDSGFYLCAWTRQVYGYTFGSGTRLTVV.

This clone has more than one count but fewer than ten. The chain's CDR3 is CASSIEGGEGSNQPQHF. CDR3 coding DNA: TGTGCCAGTAGTATAGAGGGCGGTGAGGGAAGCAATCAGCCCCAGCATTTT. This rearrangement joins TRBV19 to TRBJ1-5, with D hard to call. The CDR3 is 17 residues long. Germline V gives CDR1 LNHDA, CDR2 SQIVND (reference sequence). Trimming stripped 0 bases from V and 1 base from J, with 13 bases between.

CDR3 sequence reads: CASSLVGQGAGEQYF. The CDR3 nucleotides are TGTGCCAGCAGCTTAGTCGGACAGGGGGCAGGCGAGCAGTACTTC. The chain recombines TRBV7-2 with TRBJ2-7; 11 bases match TRBD1. The J segment lost 6 bases and the V segment lost 1 base, leaving 5 bases of the junction unmatched. The CDR3 length is 15 residues. The germline gives CDR1 SGHTA, CDR2 FQGNSA.

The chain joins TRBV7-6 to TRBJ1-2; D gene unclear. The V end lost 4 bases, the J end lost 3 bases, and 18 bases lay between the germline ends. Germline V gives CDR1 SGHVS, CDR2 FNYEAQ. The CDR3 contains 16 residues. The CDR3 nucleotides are TGTGCCAGCAGCTCTTATGCTTCTGTAACAGACTATGGCTACACCTTC. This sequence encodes CASSSYASVTDYGYTF.

In DNA, the CDR3 is TGTGCCACCAGTGGGATAGGAGGGATCCCCTACGAGCAGTACTTC. Amino acids: CATSGIGGIPYEQYF. The chain has TRBV24-1 and TRBJ2-7; TRBD2 is a possible D gene (6 bases). There are 15 residues in the CDR3. Per germline, CDR1 KGHDR and CDR2 SFDVKD. Trimming removed 5 bases at V and 2 bases at J, with 15 bases between.

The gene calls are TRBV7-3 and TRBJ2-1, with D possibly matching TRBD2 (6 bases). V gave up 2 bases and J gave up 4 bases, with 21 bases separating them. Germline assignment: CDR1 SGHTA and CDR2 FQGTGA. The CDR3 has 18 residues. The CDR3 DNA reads TGTGCCAGCAGCTTAGCGGGCCTTAGCGGAGTGGGGTACAATGAGCAGTTCTTC. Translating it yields CASSLAGLSGVGYNEQFF. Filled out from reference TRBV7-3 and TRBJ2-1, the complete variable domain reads GAGVSQTPSNKVTEKGKYVELRCDPISGHTALYWYRQSLGQGPEFLIYFQGTGAADDSGLPNDRFFAVRPEGSVSTLKIQRTERGDSAVYLCASSLAGLSGVGYNEQFFGPGTRLTVL.

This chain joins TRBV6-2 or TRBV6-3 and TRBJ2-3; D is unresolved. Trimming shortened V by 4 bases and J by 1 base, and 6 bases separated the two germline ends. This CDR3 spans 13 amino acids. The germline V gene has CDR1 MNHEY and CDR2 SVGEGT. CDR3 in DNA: TGTGCCAGCAGTTTTACAGGCACAGATACGCAGTATTTT. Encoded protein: CASSFTGTDTQYF.

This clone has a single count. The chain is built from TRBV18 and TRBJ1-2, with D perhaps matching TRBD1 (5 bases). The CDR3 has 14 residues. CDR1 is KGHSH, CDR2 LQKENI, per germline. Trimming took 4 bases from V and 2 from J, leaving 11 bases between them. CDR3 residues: CASSLSTENYGYTF. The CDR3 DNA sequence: TGTGCCAGCTCACTATCGACAGAAAACTATGGCTACACCTTC.

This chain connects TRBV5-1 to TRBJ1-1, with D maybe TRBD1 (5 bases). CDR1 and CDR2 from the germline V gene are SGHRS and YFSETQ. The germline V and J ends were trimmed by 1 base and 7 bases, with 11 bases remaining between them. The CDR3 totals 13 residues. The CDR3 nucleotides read TGCGCCAGCAGCTTGATGGTGCAGGGTGAAGCTTTCTTT. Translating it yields CASSLMVQGEAFF. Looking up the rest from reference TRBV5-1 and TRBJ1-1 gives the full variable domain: KAGVTQTPRYLIKTRGQQVTLSCSPISGHRSVSWYQQTPGQGLQFLFEYFSETQRNKGNFPGRFSGRQFSNSRSEMNVSTLELGDSALYLCASSLMVQGEAFFGQGTRLTVV.

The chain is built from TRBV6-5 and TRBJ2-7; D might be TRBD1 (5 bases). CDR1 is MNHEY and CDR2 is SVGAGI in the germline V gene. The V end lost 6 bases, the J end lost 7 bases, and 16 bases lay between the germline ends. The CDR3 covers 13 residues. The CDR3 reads CASSVGFPGEQYF. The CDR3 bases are TGTGCCAGCAGCGTCGGGTTCCCAGGGGAGCAGTACTTC.

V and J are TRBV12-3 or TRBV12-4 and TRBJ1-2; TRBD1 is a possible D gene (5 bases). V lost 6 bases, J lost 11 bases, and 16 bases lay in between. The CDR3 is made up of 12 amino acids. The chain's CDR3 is CASSTVPEGYTF. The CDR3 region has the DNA TGTGCCAGCAGCACGGTCCCGGAGGGGTACACCTTC.

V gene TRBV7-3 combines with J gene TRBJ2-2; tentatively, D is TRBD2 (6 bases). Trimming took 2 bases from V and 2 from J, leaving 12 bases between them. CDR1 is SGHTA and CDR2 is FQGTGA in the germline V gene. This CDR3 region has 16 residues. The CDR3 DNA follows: TGTGCCAGCAGCTTACATATAGCGGAAAACACCGGGGAGCTGTTTTTT. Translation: CASSLHIAENTGELFF.

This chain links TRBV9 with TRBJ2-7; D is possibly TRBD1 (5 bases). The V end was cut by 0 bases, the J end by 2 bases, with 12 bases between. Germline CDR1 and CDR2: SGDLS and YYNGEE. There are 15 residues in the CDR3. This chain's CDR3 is CASSVGEGDAYEQYF. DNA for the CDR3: TGTGCCAGCAGCGTAGGGGAAGGGGATGCCTACGAGCAGTACTTC. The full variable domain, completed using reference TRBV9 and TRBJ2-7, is DSGVTQTPKHLITATGQRVTLRCSPRSGDLSVYWYQQSLDQGLQFLIQYYNGEERAKGNILERFSAQQFPDLHSELNLSSLELGDSALYFCASSVGEGDAYEQYFGPGTRLTVT.

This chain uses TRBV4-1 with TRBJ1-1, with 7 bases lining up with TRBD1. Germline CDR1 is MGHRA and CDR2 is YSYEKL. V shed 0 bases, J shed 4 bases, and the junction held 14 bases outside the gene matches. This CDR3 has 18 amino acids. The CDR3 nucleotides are TGCGCCAGCAGCCAAGATCACCTTAGACAGGGTGTCGGCACTGAAGCTTTCTTT. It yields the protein CASSQDHLRQGVGTEAFF.

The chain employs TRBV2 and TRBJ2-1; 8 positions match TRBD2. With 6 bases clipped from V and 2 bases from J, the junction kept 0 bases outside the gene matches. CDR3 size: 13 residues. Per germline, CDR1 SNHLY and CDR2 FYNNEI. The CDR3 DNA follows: TGTGCCAGCAGACTAGCGGCCTACAATGAGCAGTTCTTC. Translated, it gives CASRLAAYNEQFF.

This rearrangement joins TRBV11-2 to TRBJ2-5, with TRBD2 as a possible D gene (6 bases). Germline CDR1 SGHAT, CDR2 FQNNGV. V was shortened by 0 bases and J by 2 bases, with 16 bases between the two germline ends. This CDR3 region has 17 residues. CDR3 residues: CASSLDQGIADQETQYF. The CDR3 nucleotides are TGTGCCAGCAGCTTAGATCAGGGAATAGCGGATCAAGAGACCCAGTACTTC. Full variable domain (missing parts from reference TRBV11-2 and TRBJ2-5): EAGVAQSPRYKIIEKRQSVAFWCNPISGHATLYWYQQILGQGPKLLIQFQNNGVVDDSQLPKDRFSAERLKGVDSTLKIQPAKLEDSAVYLCASSLDQGIADQETQYFGPGTRLLVL.

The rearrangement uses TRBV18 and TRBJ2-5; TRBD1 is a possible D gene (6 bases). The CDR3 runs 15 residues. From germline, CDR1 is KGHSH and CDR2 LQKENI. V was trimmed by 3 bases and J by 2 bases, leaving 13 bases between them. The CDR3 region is CASSPPQDRQETQYF. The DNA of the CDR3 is TGTGCCAGCTCACCGCCCCAGGACAGACAAGAGACCCAGTACTTC.